This TCR beta chain was sequenced for a study of shared clonotypes between healthy human individuals. Study in general: The plates for each donor numbered three CD4 naive, three CD4 memory, two CD8 naive and one CD8 memory. Study results and limitations: Sampling covered blood only; tissue repertoires likely differ. Though the depth was large, rarefaction showed that sorted-subset sequencing was incomplete.

The CDR3 length is 15 residues. J gave up 9 bases and V 5 bases, and 13 bases lay outside the gene matches. CDR1 is SGHTA and CDR2 is FQGNSA in the germline V gene. A note on this clone: Antigen unknown.

CD45RO negativity and positive selection for CCR7 defined naive CD8 cells, a population that excluded terminally differentiated effector memory CD45RA+ cells. DNA at about 200 ng, around 30,000 T cell genomes, went into sorted-subset replicate PCRs. The table came from immunoSEQ multiplex PCR; TCRdb's copy has only in-frame clones and leaves some out. The sample yields about 1.9 million clones, 93% seen once. Specimen: naive CD8+ T cells from PBMCs. The chain couples TRBV7-2 to TRBJ2-1; 7 nucleotides line up with TRBD2. The receptor's source is a man aged 18 to 30 in good health. Some clones in this sample may be carry-over from other donors' samples. CDR3 sequence reads: CASSPRLATGGEQFF. The CDR3 nucleotides read TGTGCCAGCAGCCCCCGACTAGCTACCGGGGGTGAGCAGTTCTTC.